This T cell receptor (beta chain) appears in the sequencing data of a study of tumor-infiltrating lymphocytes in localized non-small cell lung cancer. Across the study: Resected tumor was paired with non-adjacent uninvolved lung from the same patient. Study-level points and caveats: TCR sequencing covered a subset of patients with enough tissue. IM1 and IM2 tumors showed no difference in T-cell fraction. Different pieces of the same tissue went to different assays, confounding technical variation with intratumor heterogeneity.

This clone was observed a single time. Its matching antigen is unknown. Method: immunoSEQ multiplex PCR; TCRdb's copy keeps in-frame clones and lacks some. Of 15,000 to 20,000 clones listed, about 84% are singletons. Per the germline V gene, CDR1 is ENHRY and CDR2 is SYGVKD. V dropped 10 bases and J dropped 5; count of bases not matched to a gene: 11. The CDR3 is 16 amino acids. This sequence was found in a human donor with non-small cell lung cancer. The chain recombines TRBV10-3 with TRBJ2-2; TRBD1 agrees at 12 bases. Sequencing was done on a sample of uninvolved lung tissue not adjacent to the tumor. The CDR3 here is CATRGTGGFETGELFF. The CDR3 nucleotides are TGTGCCACAAGAGGGACAGGGGGCTTTGAGACCGGGGAGCTGTTTTTT.